These 8 T cell receptor beta chains were all obtained from the same sample, sequenced in a study of CD8+CD57+ T cells in acquired aplastic anemia. Individuals selected for sequencing had exhibited CD8+CD57+ cell expansion on flow cytometry. The use of genomic DNA as template underpinned the TCR beta VDJ and CDR3 profiling. MiXCR, applied by TCRdb to the reads, yields one record per CDR3 protein. The sample includes 200,000 to 300,000 distinct CDR3 sequences, roughly 82% of them seen just once. The sample comprised sorted CD4+, CD8+, or CD8+CD57+ T cells (not recorded which) from PBMCs. The receptors stem from a human donor with aplastic anemia.

V is TRBV7-8 and J is TRBJ2-5; D ambiguous. V lost 2 bases to trimming and J lost 4 bases, with 20 bases between them. From germline, CDR1 is SGHVS and CDR2 FQNEAQ. This CDR3 has 17 residues. CDR3 in DNA: TGTGCCAGCAGCTTAAGGTCGATAGGGCCCCCGGGAGAGACCCAGTACTTC. This gives the protein CASSLRSIGPPGETQYF. The variable domain in full, completed from reference TRBV7-8 and TRBJ2-5, reads GAGVSQSPRYKVAKRGQDVALRCDPISGHVSLFWYQQALGQGPEFLTYFQNEAQLDKSGLPSDRFFAERPEGSVSTLKIQRTQQEDSAVYLCASSLRSIGPPGETQYFGPGTRLLVL.

This clonotype appeared many times. The J gene is TRBJ2-3, the V gene TRBV5-1, with D uncertain. CDR1 and CDR2 from the germline V gene are SGHRS and YFSETQ. This CDR3 spans 14 amino acids. V was trimmed by 4 bases and J by 6 bases, leaving 15 bases between them. This chain's CDR3 is CASSPLGDHDTQYF. CDR3 sequence (DNA): TGCGCCAGCAGCCCCCTTGGAGACCACGATACGCAGTATTTT. The full variable domain, with the rest looked up from reference TRBV5-1 and TRBJ2-3, is KAGVTQTPRYLIKTRGQQVTLSCSPISGHRSVSWYQQTPGQGLQFLFEYFSETQRNKGNFPGRFSGRQFSNSRSEMNVSTLELGDSALYLCASSPLGDHDTQYFGPGTRLTVL.

The V and J genes are TRBV5-1 and TRBJ2-1; D is tentatively TRBD1 or TRBD2 (5 bases each). Germline V gene data show CDR1 as SGHRS and CDR2 as YFSETQ. Trimming left V 0 bases short and J 7 bases short, with 8 bases between. This CDR3 is built from 13 residues. Written as DNA, the CDR3 is TGCGCCAGCAGCTTGGTGGGGGTAAATGAGCAGTTCTTC. It yields the protein CASSLVGVNEQFF.

V and J are TRBV5-5 and TRBJ1-6; D might be TRBD1 (6 bases). CDR1 and CDR2 (germline): SGHKS, YYEKEE (reference sequence). There are 16 residues in the CDR3. V gave up 6 bases and J gave up 10 bases, with 23 bases separating them. CDR3 coding DNA: TGTGCCAGCACCTTCCAAGACAGGACCCTCGCATCACCCCTCCACTTT. This sequence encodes CASTFQDRTLASPLHF.

The chain carries TRBV9 and TRBJ2-3; weak D call: TRBD2 (6 bases). V lost 7 bases and J lost 2, with 11 bases in between. The germline V gene encodes CDR1 SGDLS and CDR2 YYNGEE. There are 13 residues in the CDR3. The CDR3 nucleotides are TGTGCCAGCGGAGGGCGGGCCACAGATACGCAGTATTTT. Protein: CASGGRATDTQYF.

This clonotype was counted many times. The chain links TRBV3-1 to TRBJ2-5; 9 nucleotides agree with TRBD1. V lost 4 bases to trimming and J lost 5 bases; unmatched junction nucleotides: 8. CDR3 length: 15 amino acids. The germline V gene has CDR1 LGHDT and CDR2 YNNKEL (reference sequence). CDR3 protein: CASSPYRGLRETQYF. The CDR3, as DNA: TGTGCCAGCAGCCCCTACAGGGGGCTAAGGGAGACCCAGTACTTC.

This sequence joins TRBV5-1 and TRBJ2-7, with a weak D call TRBD1 (5 bases). V lost 0 bases, J lost 6 bases, and 13 bases lay in between. This CDR3 spans 14 amino acids. Germline lookup yields CDR1 SGHRS and CDR2 YFSETQ. The CDR3 here is CASSLESSRGEQYF. CDR3 nucleotide sequence: TGCGCCAGCAGCTTGGAAAGCTCTAGGGGCGAGCAGTACTTC.

This rearrangement joins TRBV5-6 to TRBJ2-5; 12 bases agree with TRBD2. V trimming: 0 bases; J trimming: 5 bases; junction bases outside the gene matches: 8. The CDR3 is 17 residues long. Germline CDR1 is SGHDT and CDR2 is YYEEEE. Here the CDR3 DNA reads TGTGCCAGCAGCTTGGAGATGGCTAGCGGGAGGGATGAGACCCAGTACTTC. This codes for CASSLEMASGRDETQYF.